The sequence of this T cell receptor beta chain was determined in a study of cytomegalovirus exposure and HLA in healthy donors. Study-level points and caveats: TCR beta V segments were, for the most part, productive about 87% or about 30% of the time in an earlier analysis.

PCR was performed using 60 Vbeta and 13 Jbeta primers. Only in-frame clones appear in the TCRdb table, and some are missing; sequencing was by immunoSEQ multiplex PCR. The data contain 95,000 to 120,000 clones, 82% of them singletons. Concerning this clone itself: The antigen is not known.

This CDR3 contains 15 residues. The V end lost 4 bases, the J end lost 4 bases, and 15 bases lay between the germline ends. CDR1 is SGHNT and CDR2 is YYREEE in the germline V gene (reference sequence). The TCR comes from a woman between 18 and 29 years old in good health and CMV-seronegative. The material sequenced was PBMCs. V is TRBV5-4 and J is TRBJ1-5; no clear D gene. The CDR3 sequence is CASSPGRGENQPQHF. As DNA, the CDR3 is TGTGCCAGCAGCCCAGGACGGGGTGAAAATCAGCCCCAGCATTTT.